This TCR beta chain stems from a study of metastatic and nonmetastatic thyroid tumors. There were no patients who had received any treatment before thyroid surgery. Germline V gene data show CDR1 as LGHDT and CDR2 as YNNKEL (reference sequence). This CDR3 is 14 amino acids long. The V and J ends lost 4 bases and 5 bases, in that order; junction bases with no gene match: 2. TCRdb re-called clones from the PCR reads using MiXCR. The repertoire holds 15,000 to 20,000 clones, with less than 20% as singletons. This clone was counted at least ten times. The specimen sequenced was blood. This receptor was identified in a female donor with papillary thyroid cancer or a benign thyroid nodule (not recorded which). Some clones in this sample may be carry-over from other donors' samples. The chain uses TRBV3-1 and TRBJ2-3; 11 bases map to TRBD1. In DNA, the CDR3 is TGTGCCAGCAGCCCGGGACAGGGGGTAGATACGCAGTATTTT. Translated: CASSPGQGVDTQYF.